The entry that follows covers one TCR beta chain sequence. This sample stems from a study of blood T cells in healthy people across ages. The CDR3 spans 11 residues. Using a J-beta primer mix together with a sample-barcoded 5' primer, a second PCR was run for roughly 7 to 12 cycles. The template-switch adaptor was a 5' adaptor with 12 random nucleotides. It tagged each cDNA molecule. Each CDR3 protein gets one entry after TCRdb re-called the 5' RACE reads with MiXCR. This sample has about 670,000 distinct CDR3 sequences, with 45% to 60% found just once. The chain carries TRBV21-1 and TRBJ2-1; the DNA was not used to check the table's D call, TRBD1. TRBV21-1 corresponds to a pseudogene. The sequenced sample consisted of blood. This clonotype was sampled from a woman older than 75 in good health. CDR3 nucleotides: TGTGCCAGCAGGGGGGGGCTTGAGCAGTTCTTC. It codes for CASRGGLEQFF.